This entry describes one T cell receptor beta chain. CDR1 SNHLY and CDR2 FYNNEI come from the germline V gene. The CDR3 contains 15 residues. The ends lost 4 bases at V and 3 bases at J; junction bases unmatched: 6. The protocol was immunoSEQ multiplex PCR, while the TCRdb copy is restricted to in-frame clones and leaves out a portion. This table has under 150,000 clones, around 87% appearing once. This sample stems from a study of cytomegalovirus exposure and HLA in healthy donors. The source material was PBMCs. The source is a man between 18 and 35 years old in good health and CMV-seropositive. The chain joins TRBV2 to TRBJ2-1; 7 positions agree with TRBD2. The CDR3 DNA reads as TGTGCCAGCAGTGTCCGGGACTACCACTACAATGAGCAGTTCTTC. Protein sequence: CASSVRDYHYNEQFF.